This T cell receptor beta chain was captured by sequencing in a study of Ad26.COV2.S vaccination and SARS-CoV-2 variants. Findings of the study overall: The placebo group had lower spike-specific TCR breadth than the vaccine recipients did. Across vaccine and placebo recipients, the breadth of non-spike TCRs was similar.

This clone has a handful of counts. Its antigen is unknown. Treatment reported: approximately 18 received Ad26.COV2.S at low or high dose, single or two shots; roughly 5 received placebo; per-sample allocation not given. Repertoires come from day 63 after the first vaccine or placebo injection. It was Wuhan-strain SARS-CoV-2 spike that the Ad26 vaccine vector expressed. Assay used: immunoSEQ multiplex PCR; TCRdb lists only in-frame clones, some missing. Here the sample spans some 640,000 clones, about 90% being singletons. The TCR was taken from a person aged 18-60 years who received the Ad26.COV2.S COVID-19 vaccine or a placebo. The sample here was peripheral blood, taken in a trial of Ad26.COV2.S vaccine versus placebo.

The CDR3 sequence is CASRETLEIGSYEQYF. In DNA, the CDR3 is TGTGCCAGCAGGGAAACACTCGAAATTGGTAGCTACGAGCAGTACTTC. The gene calls are TRBV2 and TRBJ2-7; no reliable D call. Trimming pared 6 bases from V and 3 bases from J, leaving 21 bases between. The CDR3 contains 16 residues. Germline CDR1 reads SNHLY; CDR2 reads FYNNEI.